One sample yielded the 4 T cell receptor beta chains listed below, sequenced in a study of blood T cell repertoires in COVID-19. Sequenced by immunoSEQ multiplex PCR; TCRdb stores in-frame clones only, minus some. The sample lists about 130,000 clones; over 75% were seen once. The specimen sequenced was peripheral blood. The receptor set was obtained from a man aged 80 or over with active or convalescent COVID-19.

The CDR3 loop is CASSQTITNEQFF. CDR3 nucleotide sequence: TGTGCCAGCAGCCAGACTATAACCAATGAGCAGTTCTTC. The gene calls are TRBV7-3 and TRBJ2-1, with D possibly TRBD2 on 5 matching bases. Per the germline V gene, CDR1 is SGHTA and CDR2 is FQGTGA. V dropped 5 bases and J dropped 6 bases, with 11 bases sitting between them. The CDR3 has 13 residues.

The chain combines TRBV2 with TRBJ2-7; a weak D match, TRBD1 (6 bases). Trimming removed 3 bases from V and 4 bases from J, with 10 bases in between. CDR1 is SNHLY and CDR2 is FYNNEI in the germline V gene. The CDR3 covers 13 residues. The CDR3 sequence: CASSEGHLYEQYF. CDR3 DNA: TGTGCCAGCAGTGAGGGACACCTATACGAGCAGTACTTC.

CDR3 loop: CATSQGPARSYEQYF. CDR3 DNA: TGTGCCACCAGCCAGGGGCCGGCCCGCTCCTACGAGCAGTACTTC. The rearrangement uses TRBV15 and TRBJ2-7, with D possibly matching TRBD1 (6 bases). CDR1 and CDR2 (germline): LNHNV, YYDKDF (reference sequence). Trimming took 5 bases from V and 0 from J, leaving 14 bases between them. CDR3 length: 15 residues.

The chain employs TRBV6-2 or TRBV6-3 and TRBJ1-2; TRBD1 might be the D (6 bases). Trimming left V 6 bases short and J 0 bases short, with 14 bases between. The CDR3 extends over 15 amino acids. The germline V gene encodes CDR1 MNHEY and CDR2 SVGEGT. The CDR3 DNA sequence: TGTGCCAGCAGCCCAACAGGGAGCTCTAACTATGGCTACACCTTC. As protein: CASSPTGSSNYGYTF.